This T cell receptor (beta chain) was profiled in a study of blood T cell repertoires in COVID-19. Study at large: Samples representing acute and convalescent COVID-19 were sourced from the United States, Italy and Spain.

This clone was seen a few times. Germline CDR1 KGHSH, CDR2 LQKENI. The trim removed 3 bases at V and 3 bases at J, leaving 5 bases unmatched. CDR3 size: 15 residues. Study processing details: Scientists estimated how many nucleated cells there were by amplifying reference gene primers. Method: immunoSEQ multiplex PCR; TCRdb's copy keeps in-frame clones and lacks some. That table supplies the V and J calls and clone size; D and trimming were determined from the DNA. The sample includes about 240,000 clones, approximately 85% of them seen just once. The gene calls are TRBV18 and TRBJ1-5; TRBD1 aligns across 7 bases. This TCR derives from a man in his fifties or sixties with acute or convalescent COVID-19. Material: peripheral blood. CDR3 loop: CASSPNRGDNQPQHF. The CDR3 DNA reads TGTGCCAGCTCACCTAACAGGGGAGACAATCAGCCCCAGCATTTT.